These 30 T cell receptor beta chains share one sample of origin, sequenced in a study of blood T cells in healthy people across ages. It was with a sample-barcoded 5' primer and a J-beta primer mix that a second PCR of about 7 to 12 cycles was run. From the 5' RACE reads, TCRdb called clonotypes with MiXCR, one entry per CDR3 protein. The sample carries some 930,000 distinct CDR3 sequences, roughly 29% recorded once. These records were also assigned to another study, of T cells of mothers and their children.

Specimen: blood. All receptors come from a woman aged 40 to 50 in good health.

As regards this clonotype: Being one base from a much bigger clone, this may be a read error. J is TRBJ2-3 and V is TRBV5-1; TRBD1 matches 9 bases. Losses at the gene ends were 4 bases for V and 4 bases for J; bases not matched to a gene: 7. CDR1 and CDR2 from the germline V gene are SGHRS and YFSETQ. This CDR3 spans 15 amino acids. For the CDR3, the DNA is TGCGCCAGCAGCGAGGGACAGGGAGGCGCAGATACGCAGTATTTT. Its protein product is CASSEGQGGADTQYF.

With respect to this clonotype: With a much larger clone just one base away, this may be a read error. V is TRBV25-1 and J is TRBJ2-7; possible D gene TRBD1, 6 bases. Germline values: CDR1 MGHDK, CDR2 SYGVNS. The CDR3 contains 12 residues. V shed 4 bases and J shed 9 bases, with 13 bases lying between them. This CDR3 is CASSADSSTQYF. CDR3 sequence (DNA): TGTGCCAGCAGTGCGGACAGTTCGACGCAGTACTTC.

This clonotype was seen repeatedly, ten times or more. The chain is built from TRBV29-1 and TRBJ2-5, with D possibly called TRBD1 or TRBD2 (6 bases each). This CDR3 has 14 residues. The germline CDR1 and CDR2 sequences are SQVTM and ANQGSEA. The ends were cut back, 7 bases at V and 5 bases at J, with 20 bases in the middle. The CDR3 DNA sequence: TGCAGCGGCGGGGCCGTCGGGGGCAGGGAGACCCAGTACTTC. Amino acids: CSGGAVGGRETQYF.

In regard to this clonotype: With a much larger clone just one base away, this may be a read error. The V gene is TRBV29-1, the J gene TRBJ2-5; D gene ambiguous. V was trimmed by 4 bases and J by 4 bases, leaving 4 bases between them. The CDR3 has 10 residues. The V gene's germline CDR1 is SQVTM and CDR2 ANQGSEA. The CDR3 loop is CSVVLETQYF. The CDR3 DNA reads as TGCAGCGTTGTACTAGAGACCCAGTACTTC. The full variable domain, completed using reference TRBV29-1 and TRBJ2-5, is SAVISQKPSRDICQRGTSLTIQCQVDSQVTMMFWYRQQPGQSLTLIATANQGSEATYESGFVIDKFPISRPNLTFSTLTVSNMSPEDSSIYLCSVVLETQYFGPGTRLLVL.

This clonotype was counted only a few times. V and J are TRBV5-1 and TRBJ2-4, with D possibly being TRBD1 (6 bases). Judging by the DNA end, TRBJ2-7 fits better; the J call may be wrong. This CDR3 has 19 amino acids. Germline V gives CDR1 SGHRS, CDR2 YFSETQ. The CDR3 loop reads CASSLNTGWSRDLVYEQYF. CDR3 DNA sequence: TGCGCCAGCAGCTTGAATACAGGGTGGAGCCGGGACCTAGTATACGAGCAGTACTTC.

J is TRBJ2-5 and V is TRBV4-1; tentative D call: TRBD2 (5 bases). Near its end, the DNA agrees better with TRBJ2-7, so the J call may be wrong. CDR3 length: 15 residues. The V gene's germline CDR1 is MGHRA and CDR2 YSYEKL. The CDR3 spells CASSPAFPGWGEQYF. CDR3 coding DNA: TGCGCCAGCAGTCCAGCTTTTCCGGGGTGGGGCGAGCAGTACTTC.

This clonotype was recorded at least ten times. This rearrangement joins TRBV5-1 to TRBJ2-7; possibly TRBD2 for D (7 bases). V shed 1 base and J shed 0 bases, with 26 bases lying between them. The length of the CDR3 is 20 residues. Germline CDR1 is SGHRS and CDR2 is YFSETQ. CDR3 coding DNA: TGCGCCAGCAGCTTGAGTTTTGCGGGGGCCCAACTTAGAAGCTCCTACGAGCAGTACTTC. Its protein is CASSLSFAGAQLRSSYEQYF.

This clonotype came up a few times. This chain links TRBV29-1 with TRBJ1-5; 7 positions match TRBD1. J gave up 0 bases and V 4 bases, and 3 bases lay outside the gene matches. The germline V gene encodes CDR1 SQVTM and CDR2 ANQGSEA. This CDR3 region has 14 residues. The CDR3 spells CSVVGTDSNQPQHF. CDR3 nucleotides: TGCAGCGTTGTGGGGACAGATAGCAATCAGCCCCAGCATTTT.

This clonotype has more than one count but fewer than ten. The V gene is TRBV2, the J gene TRBJ1-1; 7 bases are a match to TRBD1. Germline V gives CDR1 SNHLY, CDR2 FYNNEI. Unmatched junction bases numbered 5, after V lost 6 bases and J lost 1 base. This CDR3 region has 14 residues. This CDR3 is CASRRDSPNTEAFF. Written as DNA, the CDR3 is TGTGCCAGCAGAAGGGACAGCCCGAACACTGAAGCTTTCTTT.

This clonotype was observed many times. This chain joins TRBV7-9 and TRBJ2-2; tentative D call: TRBD1 (5 bases). The CDR3 sequence is 14 residues long. Deletions cut 6 bases from V and 3 bases from J, with 11 bases between. Germline lookup yields CDR1 SEHNR and CDR2 FQNEAQ (reference sequence). The CDR3 DNA follows: TGTGCCAGCAGTCCCCTAGGGGACACCGGGGAGCTGTTTTTT. Translating it yields CASSPLGDTGELFF.

The sample holds a few counts of this clonotype. The chain is built from TRBV6-5 and TRBJ1-1; unclear D gene. V lost 5 bases, J lost 4 bases, and 17 bases lay in between. The germline V gene encodes CDR1 MNHEY and CDR2 SVGAGI. The CDR3 spans 15 residues. The CDR3 DNA reads as TGTGCCAGCAGTACTCCAAGTGGAGGTGGCACTGAAGCTTTCTTT. Amino acid sequence: CASSTPSGGGTEAFF.

This clonotype occurred many times. The rearrangement joins TRBV6-6 to TRBJ2-3; possibly TRBD1 or TRBD2 for D (6 bases each). CDR1 MNHNY and CDR2 SVGAGI come from the germline V gene (reference sequence). The ends were cut back, 0 bases at V and 4 bases at J, with 11 bases in the middle. The CDR3 length is 15 residues. This chain's CDR3 is CASSYSTGAADTQYF. The CDR3 nucleotides read TGTGCCAGCAGTTACTCGACGGGGGCAGCAGATACGCAGTATTTT.

This clonotype occurred a few times. The chain is built from TRBV7-9 and TRBJ1-1, with TRBD1 matching 9 bases. The CDR3 loop spans 14 amino acids. J was trimmed by 1 base and V by 5 bases; bases with no gene match: 2. Germline V gene lookup returns CDR1 SEHNR and CDR2 FQNEAQ (reference sequence). For the CDR3, the DNA is TGTGCCAGCAGCGCACAGGGGGCGAACACTGAAGCTTTCTTT. Translated: CASSAQGANTEAFF.

The CDR3 bases are TGCGCCAGCAGCGGGGGACTAGCGGAAGAGACCCAGTACTTC. Translating gives CASSGGLAEETQYF. The chain recombines TRBV5-1 with TRBJ2-5; 11 bases align to TRBD2. CDR3 length equals 14 residues. In germline, CDR1 is SGHRS, CDR2 YFSETQ. Unmatched junction bases numbered 2, after V lost 4 bases and J lost 3 bases.

The rearrangement links TRBV20-1 to TRBJ2-1; weak D call: TRBD1 (5 bases). Germline lookup yields CDR1 DFQATT and CDR2 SNEGSKA (reference sequence). Trimming took 0 bases from V and 8 from J, leaving 11 bases between them. The length of the CDR3 is 13 residues. CDR3 loop: CSARDPGIHEQFF. The CDR3 DNA reads as TGCAGTGCTAGAGATCCAGGGATCCATGAGCAGTTCTTC.

A few counts support this clonotype. This rearrangement joins TRBV29-1 to TRBJ2-1, with D uncertain. The germline V gene encodes CDR1 SQVTM and CDR2 ANQGSEA. Trimming removed 4 bases from V and 2 bases from J, with 9 bases in between. This CDR3 spans 13 amino acids. The CDR3 loop is CSVGKSPYNEQFF. CDR3 DNA: TGCAGCGTTGGCAAGTCACCCTACAATGAGCAGTTCTTC.

This clonotype was recorded a few times. The chain employs TRBV27 and TRBJ1-2, with TRBD1 matching over 8 bases. Germline lookup yields CDR1 MNHEY and CDR2 SMNVEV (reference sequence). The CDR3 consists of 14 residues. The J segment lost 8 bases and the V segment lost 0 bases, leaving 5 bases of the junction unmatched. CDR3: CASSLSGQATGYTF. DNA of the CDR3: TGTGCCAGCAGTTTATCGGGACAGGCGACAGGCTACACCTTC.

V gene TRBV12-3 or TRBV12-4 combines with J gene TRBJ1-1, with D uncertain. The V gene lost 6 bases and the J gene lost 0 bases, with 8 bases spanning the gap. The CDR3 runs to 13 residues. The CDR3 loop is CASRYGLNTEAFF. CDR3 DNA: TGTGCCAGCAGGTATGGGTTGAACACTGAAGCTTTCTTT.

This clonotype was counted between two and nine times. The chain uses TRBV12-2 and TRBJ1-1; the table calls TRBD1, which could not be checked here. TRBV12-2 is annotated as a pseudogene. The CDR3 sequence is 16 residues long. The CDR3 loop is CASRLVFRGMLTEAFF. In DNA form, the CDR3 reads TGTGCAAGTCGCTTGGTATTCAGGGGGATGTTGACTGAAGCTTTCTTT.

Notes on this clonotype: One base away lies a much larger clone, so this may be a sequencing read error. The chain combines TRBV28 with TRBJ2-5, with a possible D match to TRBD2 (6 bases). V lost 3 bases to trimming and J lost 0 bases, with 14 bases between them. The germline CDR1 and CDR2 sequences are MDHEN and SYDVKM. This CDR3 region has 16 residues. CDR3 sequence reads: CASSFHQRGYQETQYF. In DNA, the CDR3 is TGTGCCAGCAGTTTCCACCAACGGGGGTACCAAGAGACCCAGTACTTC.

The rearrangement uses TRBV10-3 and TRBJ2-1; TRBD2 is a possible D gene (6 bases). Germline-derived CDR1 and CDR2 are ENHRY and SYGVKD. The CDR3 extends over 13 amino acids. V was clipped by 8 bases and J by 6 bases, with 14 bases between them. The CDR3 here is CAILLRDSNEQFF. DNA of the CDR3: TGTGCCATCCTCTTGCGGGATAGCAATGAGCAGTTCTTC.

This chain uses TRBV27 with TRBJ2-1; 10 bases line up with TRBD1. Germline values: CDR1 MNHEY, CDR2 SMNVEV (reference sequence). The CDR3 loop spans 14 amino acids. V trimming: 5 bases; J trimming: 6 bases; junction bases outside the gene matches: 4. CDR3 amino acids: CASSPRDRGNEQFF. As DNA, the CDR3 is TGTGCCAGCAGTCCCCGGGACAGGGGCAATGAGCAGTTCTTC.

In this sample, this clonotype turned up many times. The chain couples TRBV2 to TRBJ2-5; the match to TRBD1 covers 7 bases. From germline, CDR1 is SNHLY and CDR2 FYNNEI. The CDR3 runs 16 residues. V was pared by 6 bases and J by 6 bases, with 16 bases of the junction left unmatched. CDR3 sequence reads: CASRLRTGRGSQTQYF. CDR3 nucleotides: TGTGCCAGCAGACTTAGGACAGGTCGCGGGTCGCAGACCCAGTACTTC.

At least ten counts were recorded for this clonotype. This sequence joins TRBV20-1 and TRBJ2-7; TRBD1 matches 9 bases. CDR3 length: 17 residues. V lost 1 base to trimming and J lost 5 bases; unmatched junction nucleotides: 15. CDR1 is DFQATT, CDR2 SNEGSKA, per germline (reference sequence). The CDR3 DNA is TGCAGTGCTAGAGCATTCGTCGCCGGGACAGGGTTCGACGAGCAGTACTTC. It codes for CSARAFVAGTGFDEQYF.

This clonotype was recorded only once. This chain connects TRBV20-1 to TRBJ2-7, with D perhaps matching TRBD1 (6 bases). The CDR3 sequence is 12 residues long. V lost 6 bases to trimming and J lost 2 bases, with 11 bases between them. Germline values: CDR1 DFQATT, CDR2 SNEGSKA (reference sequence). CDR3: CSAQGLTYEQYF. CDR3 DNA sequence: TGCAGTGCGCAGGGGCTAACCTACGAGCAGTACTTC.

The sample holds many counts of this clonotype. The chain uses TRBV11-2 and TRBJ1-1, with no clear D. The CDR3 is 15 amino acids. The germline CDR1 and CDR2 sequences are SGHAT and FQNNGV. The V gene lost 5 bases and the J gene lost 0 bases, with 13 bases spanning the gap. The CDR3 loop is CASSKLTGMNTEAFF. DNA for the CDR3: TGTGCCAGCAGCAAGCTGACGGGAATGAACACTGAAGCTTTCTTT.

This clonotype was observed at least ten times. The chain employs TRBV12-3 or TRBV12-4 and TRBJ1-2, with 11 bases matching TRBD1. With V trimmed by 6 bases and J by 8 bases, 8 bases remained unmatched. This CDR3 has 14 residues. CDR3 loop: CASRFGQGAQGYTF. The CDR3 DNA is TGTGCCAGCAGATTCGGACAGGGGGCGCAGGGCTACACCTTC.

This clonotype was seen only a few times. The chain uses TRBV7-2 and TRBJ2-7; a possible D gene is TRBD1 (5 bases). Trimming cost V 1 base and J 5 bases, with 12 bases left between them. Per germline, CDR1 SGHTA and CDR2 FQGNSA. The CDR3 sequence is 14 residues long. CDR3 sequence: CASSLVAGFHEQYF. For the CDR3, the DNA is TGTGCCAGCAGCTTAGTGGCAGGGTTCCACGAGCAGTACTTC.

At least ten counts were recorded for this clonotype. V usage is TRBV7-3 and J usage is TRBJ2-7; D tentatively fits TRBD1 or TRBD2 (5 bases each). The CDR3 contains 13 residues. V shed 3 bases and J shed 7 bases, with 13 bases lying between them. Germline CDR1 reads SGHTA; CDR2 reads FQGTGA. The CDR3 coding sequence is TGTGCCAGCAGCTTGGGGGTTAGCTCTGAGCAGTACTTC. It encodes CASSLGVSSEQYF.

This clonotype was seen a few times. The V gene is TRBV5-6, the J gene TRBJ1-6; the D is unclear. V was pared by 4 bases and J by 5 bases, with 10 bases between. The CDR3 is made up of 14 amino acids. The germline V gene encodes CDR1 SGHDT and CDR2 YYEEEE. In DNA, the CDR3 is TGTGCCAGCAGCGGCACCAGGAATAATTCACCCCTCCACTTT. Encoded protein: CASSGTRNNSPLHF. Based on the CDR3 plus reference TRBV5-6 and TRBJ1-6, the full variable domain is DAGVTQSPTHLIKTRGQQVTLRCSPKSGHDTVSWYQQALGQGPQFIFQYYEEEERQRGNFPDRFSGHQFPNYSSELNVNALLLGDSALYLCASSGTRNNSPLHFGNGTRLTVT.